One and the same sample provided the 20 T cell receptor beta chains below, sequenced in a study of T cell repertoires in cytomegalovirus infection. MiXCR, applied by TCRdb to the reads, yields one record per CDR3 protein. The table shows under 850,000 distinct CDR3 sequences, with 35% to 45% occurring only once. The sample comprised PBMCs. Every receptor here comes from a human donor in good health (CMV status not recorded). Some clones in this sample may be carry-over from other donors' samples.

This clonotype showed up just a few times. The chain couples TRBV6-2 or TRBV6-3 to TRBJ1-6; D is perhaps TRBD1 (6 bases). There are 14 residues in the CDR3. V lost 2 bases and J 8 bases, leaving 10 bases between the germline ends. Germline loops: CDR1 MNHEY, CDR2 SVGEGT. The CDR3 is CASSYQGKDSPLHF. In DNA form, the CDR3 reads TGTGCCAGCAGTTACCAGGGGAAGGATTCACCCCTCCACTTT.

As DNA, the CDR3 is TGCGCCAGCAGCCAAGAAGGAGGGAGGGCCACTGAAGCTTTCTTT. Its translation is CASSQEGGRATEAFF. This chain uses TRBV4-1 with TRBJ1-1; no clear D. The CDR3 loop spans 15 amino acids. CDR1 and CDR2 from the germline V gene are MGHRA and YSYEKL. The V gene lost 0 bases and the J gene lost 4 bases, with 12 bases spanning the gap.

Details on this clonotype: One junction end disagrees with the germline gene, perhaps due to a read error. The V call is TRBV19, the J call TRBJ2-2, with 14 positions matching TRBD2. From germline, CDR1 is LNHDA and CDR2 SQIVND (reference sequence). This CDR3 is 19 amino acids long. CDR3 residues: CASKTRLGTSGSYTGELFF. The DNA for the CDR3 is TGTGCCAGTAAAACCCGTCTCGGGACTAGCGGGAGCTACACCGGGGAGCTGTTCTTT.

This clonotype occurred a few times. This rearrangement joins TRBV10-3 to TRBJ2-7; possibly TRBD2 for D (6 bases). V gave up 10 bases and J gave up 2 bases, with 15 bases separating them. The CDR3 contains 13 residues. Per the germline V gene, CDR1 is ENHRY and CDR2 is SYGVKD. The CDR3: CATLATLTYEQYF. In DNA, the CDR3 is TGTGCCACGCTAGCGACACTTACCTACGAGCAGTACTTC.

This chain uses TRBV12-3 or TRBV12-4 with TRBJ2-7, with D possibly TRBD1 on 5 matching bases. V was clipped by 2 bases and J by 6 bases, with 11 bases between them. The length of the CDR3 is 13 residues. CDR3 amino acids: CASSLFQGVEQYF. In DNA, the CDR3 is TGTGCCAGCAGTTTATTTCAAGGGGTCGAGCAGTACTTC.

CDR3 region: CASSVDWGTGELFF. CDR3 bases: TGTGCCAGCAGCGTAGACTGGGGTACCGGGGAGCTGTTTTTT. The chain employs TRBV9 and TRBJ2-2; D uncertain. The V end was cut by 0 bases, the J end by 5 bases, with 8 bases between. This CDR3 contains 14 residues. Germline V gene data show CDR1 as SGDLS and CDR2 as YYNGEE. Full variable domain (outside the CDR3, taken from reference TRBV9 and TRBJ2-2): DSGVTQTPKHLITATGQRVTLRCSPRSGDLSVYWYQQSLDQGLQFLIQYYNGEERAKGNILERFSAQQFPDLHSELNLSSLELGDSALYFCASSVDWGTGELFFGEGSRLTVL.

In the case of this clonotype: A read error is possible here, since a much larger clone lies one base away. The final CDR3 position lacks the conserved phenylalanine or tryptophan, pointing to a likely read error. The chain uses TRBV7-6 and TRBJ1-1, with TRBD1 identical over 7 bases. Germline loops: CDR1 SGHVS, CDR2 FNYEAQ. This CDR3 spans 16 amino acids. V shed 2 bases, J shed 0 bases, and the junction held 6 bases outside the gene matches. The CDR3 reads CASSLRSQGVNTEAFL. DNA of the CDR3: TGTGCCAGCAGCTTAAGGTCCCAGGGGGTGAACACTGAAGCTTTCCTT.

This clonotype appeared a few times. This chain joins TRBV2 and TRBJ2-5; D gene uncertain. Trimming took 4 bases from V and 4 from J, leaving 7 bases between them. The germline V gene has CDR1 SNHLY and CDR2 FYNNEI. The CDR3 is made up of 12 amino acids. The CDR3 sequence: CASSGGSETQYF. CDR3 sequence (DNA): TGTGCCAGCAGTGGCGGATCAGAGACCCAGTACTTC.

The CDR3 coding sequence is TGTGCCAGCAGCCCGGACGGGGCTGGTAATTCACCCCTCCACTTT. It encodes CASSPDGAGNSPLHF. The chain is built from TRBV7-9 and TRBJ1-6, with a possible D match to TRBD1 (5 bases). V lost 5 bases and J 6 bases, leaving 14 bases between the germline ends. This CDR3 is built from 15 residues. Germline V CDR1 and CDR2: SEHNR, FQNEAQ (reference sequence).

This clonotype was detected ten times or more. The V gene is TRBV7-2, the J gene TRBJ1-1, with TRBD1 identical over 7 bases. There are 15 residues in the CDR3. Germline values: CDR1 SGHTA, CDR2 FQGNSA. J gave up 3 bases and V 5 bases, and 9 bases lay outside the gene matches. The CDR3 reads CASSPLPGQHTEAFF. CDR3 nucleotides: TGTGCCAGCAGCCCCCTTCCGGGACAGCACACTGAAGCTTTCTTT.

The rearrangement uses TRBV24-1 and TRBJ2-1; D may correspond to TRBD1 or TRBD2 (5 bases each). The CDR3 covers 15 residues. The germline V and J ends were trimmed by 3 bases and 3 bases, with 11 bases remaining between them. The germline CDR1 and CDR2 sequences are KGHDR and SFDVKD. CDR3 sequence: CATSDTGTIYNEQFF. CDR3 coding DNA: TGTGCCACCAGTGATACCGGGACCATCTACAATGAGCAGTTCTTC.

The J gene is TRBJ2-1, the V gene TRBV20-1, with 11 bases aligning to TRBD2. The CDR3 extends over 15 amino acids. V gave up 8 bases and J gave up 9 bases; unmatched junction bases: 15. Germline V gene lookup returns CDR1 DFQATT and CDR2 SNEGSKA (reference sequence). The CDR3 loop is CSPREGSGGAVEQFF. The DNA of the CDR3 is TGCAGTCCCAGAGAGGGTAGCGGGGGGGCGGTTGAGCAGTTCTTC.

This clonotype was detected once. The rearrangement uses TRBV28 and TRBJ1-2, with TRBD1 as a possible D gene (5 bases). CDR1 and CDR2 (germline): MDHEN, SYDVKM. Deletions cut 6 bases from V and 5 bases from J, with 13 bases between. The CDR3 runs to 13 residues. This chain's CDR3 is CASSSGKSYGYTF. CDR3 DNA sequence: TGTGCCAGCAGCTCAGGGAAGTCGTATGGCTACACCTTC.

The gene calls are TRBV28 and TRBJ2-7, with 10 bases lining up with TRBD2. Germline assignment: CDR1 MDHEN and CDR2 SYDVKM. The J segment lost 5 bases and the V segment lost 3 bases, leaving 7 bases of the junction unmatched. The CDR3 is 15 amino acids. CDR3 nucleotide sequence: TGTGCCAGCAGTTTCCAAGCGGGAGGGCCGGACGAGCAGTACTTC. Amino acid sequence: CASSFQAGGPDEQYF.

This chain joins TRBV20-1 and TRBJ2-3; D is uncertain. Trimming removed 2 bases from V and 2 bases from J, with 11 bases in between. This CDR3 region has 14 residues. CDR1 is DFQATT, CDR2 SNEGSKA, per germline (reference sequence). The chain's CDR3 is CSARLWSYTDTQYF. The DNA for the CDR3 is TGCAGTGCTAGATTATGGTCCTACACAGATACGCAGTATTTT.

This chain links TRBV7-2 with TRBJ2-3; the D gene could be TRBD1 or TRBD2 (5 bases each). CDR3 size: 13 residues. With 0 bases removed from V and 7 bases from J, the gap between germline ends came to 8 bases. Germline CDR1 reads SGHTA; CDR2 reads FQGNSA. CDR3 sequence reads: CASSLASGHTQYF. In nucleotides, the CDR3 is TGTGCCAGCAGCTTAGCTTCGGGGCATACGCAGTATTTT.

This clonotype has at least ten counts. CDR3 DNA sequence: TGTGCCAGCAGCTCCGGGACTAGTTTATACGAGCAGTACTTC. Translation gives CASSSGTSLYEQYF. V is TRBV7-6 and J is TRBJ2-7; 8 bases match TRBD2. CDR1 SGHVS and CDR2 FNYEAQ come from the germline V gene. V was pared by 4 bases and J by 4 bases, with 6 bases of the junction left unmatched. The CDR3 runs to 14 residues. Using reference TRBV7-6 and TRBJ2-7 for the parts outside the CDR3, the full variable domain is GAGVSQSPRYKVTKRGQDVALRCDPISGHVSLYWYRQALGQGPEFLTYFNYEAQQDKSGLPNDRFSAERPEGSISTLTIQRTEQRDSAMYRCASSSGTSLYEQYFGPGTRLTVT.

This clonotype was counted ten times or more. This chain connects TRBV7-8 to TRBJ2-4; no clear D. There are 11 residues in the CDR3. Germline V CDR1 and CDR2: SGHVS, FQNEAQ. Between the trimmed V and J ends, which lost 5 bases and 8 bases, there was a span of 7 bases. In nucleotides, the CDR3 is TGTGCCAGCAGCGGTCCGGACATTCAGTACTTC. Protein: CASSGPDIQYF.

V gene TRBV29-1 combines with J gene TRBJ2-7; D unresolved. This CDR3 comprises 15 residues. Germline CDR1 reads SQVTM; CDR2 reads ANQGSEA. Trimming stripped 4 bases from V and 0 bases from J, with 16 bases between. The CDR3 is CSVAGKLTSSYEQYF. CDR3 DNA: TGCAGCGTTGCAGGAAAACTGACATCCTCCTACGAGCAGTACTTC.

The chain combines TRBV12-3 or TRBV12-4 with TRBJ1-3; tentative D call: TRBD1 (6 bases). V lost 2 bases to trimming and J lost 11 bases, with 13 bases between them. This CDR3 region has 13 residues. The CDR3 DNA sequence: TGTGCCAGCAGTTTACTTGCAGGGGTCGCCATATATTTT. Encoded protein: CASSLLAGVAIYF.